This T cell receptor beta chain was obtained from a study of beta chain features in type 1 diabetes. Across the study: All samples together contributed 90 million to 110 million sorted cells for examination. Notes on the study in general: Comparison showed that naive, central memory and Treg TCRB repertoires appeared more similar among patients than among healthy donors.

Germline V gene data show CDR1 as SGHTA and CDR2 as FQGTGA. V was cut by 5 bases and J by 1 base, with 18 bases left in between. This CDR3 contains 17 residues. In its sample, this clone was seen many times. Antigen: not known. Investigators reverse transcribed all isolated RNA, so they sequenced expressed TCRB transcripts. Approximately 3.7 million reads per sample on average were obtained from naive, central memory and regulatory T cell samples. TCRdb's table, derived via immunoSEQ multiplex PCR, lists solely in-frame clones and lacks some. The table lists almost 350,000 clones, around 8% of them singletons.

The chain employs TRBV7-3 and TRBJ2-1, with a tentative D call TRBD2 (6 bases). This receptor was obtained from a woman in her late teens or twenties in good health. Sequenced material: central memory CD4+ T cells from blood. The CDR3 DNA sequence: TGTGCCAGCAGCCCAGAAGCGGGCACAGTTTCCTACAATGAGCAGTTCTTC. Residues: CASSPEAGTVSYNEQFF. Combining the CDR3 with reference TRBV7-3 and TRBJ2-1 gives the whole variable domain GAGVSQTPSNKVTEKGKYVELRCDPISGHTALYWYRQSLGQGPEFLIYFQGTGAADDSGLPNDRFFAVRPEGSVSTLKIQRTERGDSAVYLCASSPEAGTVSYNEQFFGPGTRLTVL.